The 9 T cell receptor beta chains in this list originate from one sample, sequenced in a study of human T cells and chemical hapten exposure. TCRdb reprocessed the RACE reads via MiXCR and lists one record per CDR3 protein. The data hold nearly 350,000 distinct CDR3 sequences, with 6% to 8.5% observed a single time. The time point is: patch test 1, 2 weeks after DPC sensitization. The treatment was: therapeutic diphenylcyclopropenone sensitization with weekly scalp DPC. Source: whole blood, taken in connection with sensitization to the hapten diphenylcyclopropenone (DPC). All receptors come from a woman aged 18 to 35 with alopecia areata. Some clones in this sample may be carry-over from other donors' samples.

The J gene is TRBJ2-7, the V gene TRBV20-1; TRBD2 matches 9 bases. Germline lookup yields CDR1 DFQATT and CDR2 SNEGSKA (reference sequence). V shed 0 bases and J 13 bases; nucleotides not matched to a gene: 16. The CDR3 is 15 amino acids. The CDR3 is CSARDGGGLARRSYF. CDR3 sequence (DNA): TGCAGTGCTAGAGATGGAGGTGGACTAGCGAGGAGATCCTACTTC.

The chain uses TRBV13 and TRBJ2-7; possible D gene TRBD1, 6 bases. V lost 5 bases and J lost 5, with 13 bases in between. The CDR3 contains 13 residues. The germline CDR1 and CDR2 sequences are PRHDT and FYEKMQ (reference sequence). This chain's CDR3 is CASSPRGSDEQYF. CDR3 in DNA: TGTGCCAGCAGCCCGAGGGGGAGCGACGAGCAGTACTTC.

This clonotype was detected many times. The chain joins TRBV4-1 to TRBJ2-3, with TRBD2 matching over 10 bases. The CDR3 is made up of 17 amino acids. The germline CDR1 and CDR2 sequences are MGHRA and YSYEKL. The V gene end was trimmed by 0 bases and the J gene end by 6 bases; junction bases not matched to a gene: 9. CDR3 loop: CASSQDRLAGALDTQYF. Written as DNA, the CDR3 is TGCGCCAGCAGCCAAGATAGGCTAGCGGGGGCTCTGGATACGCAGTATTTT.

There are a few counts of this clonotype. V gene TRBV3-1 combines with J gene TRBJ2-1, with TRBD2 matching 10 bases. There are 17 residues in the CDR3. Germline CDR1 LGHDT, CDR2 YNNKEL (reference sequence). With V trimmed by 4 bases and J by 3 bases, 9 bases remained unmatched. CDR3 loop: CASSLLLAGAIYNEQFF. CDR3 sequence (DNA): TGTGCCAGCAGCCTGCTCCTAGCGGGGGCCATCTACAATGAGCAGTTCTTC.

This clonotype turned up a few times. This chain joins TRBV29-1 and TRBJ1-1; a possible D gene is TRBD1 (6 bases). Trimming left V 4 bases short and J 1 base short, with 10 bases between. CDR3 length: 13 residues. The germline CDR1 and CDR2 sequences are SQVTM and ANQGSEA. The CDR3 is CSVGTGPNTEAFF. The CDR3 DNA reads TGCAGCGTTGGTACAGGGCCGAACACTGAAGCTTTCTTT.

DNA of the CDR3: TGCAGTGCTAGGGCGGGACAGGGGTATGGCTACACCTTC. Its protein product is CSARAGQGYGYTF. V is TRBV20-1 and J is TRBJ1-2, with 10 bases aligning to TRBD1. Unmatched junction bases numbered 3, after V lost 3 bases and J lost 5 bases. The length of the CDR3 is 13 residues. The germline V gene has CDR1 DFQATT and CDR2 SNEGSKA (reference sequence).

V is TRBV7-3 and J is TRBJ1-4; D remains unclear. This CDR3 has 18 amino acids. Trimming left V 3 bases short and J 4 bases short, with 21 bases between. Germline V lookup: CDR1 SGHTA, CDR2 FQGTGA. CDR3 DNA sequence: TGTGCCAGCAGCTTGGACTCGAAATCTGCGCGGATTAATGAAAAACTGTTTTTT. Translating it yields CASSLDSKSARINEKLFF.

This clonotype was observed many times. The gene calls are TRBV4-3 and TRBJ2-1; no firm D call. V gave up 0 bases and J gave up 7 bases, with 16 bases separating them. The CDR3 covers 16 residues. Germline V gene sequence: CDR1 LGHNA, CDR2 YSLEER. Written as DNA, the CDR3 is TGCGCCAGCAGCCAAGATTTAGGCGCGACCTTAAATGAGCAGTTCTTC. This sequence encodes CASSQDLGATLNEQFF.

This clonotype was detected a few times. The genes are TRBV6-2 or TRBV6-3 and TRBJ2-3; TRBD2 is a possible D gene (5 bases). The V end was cut by 10 bases, the J end by 1 base, with 15 bases between. The CDR3 totals 14 residues. Per germline, CDR1 MNHEY and CDR2 SVGEGT. This chain's CDR3 is CAIQRDGGTDTQYF. CDR3 coding DNA: TGTGCCATACAACGTGACGGGGGCACAGATACGCAGTATTTT.